The 30 T cell receptor beta chains in this list originate from one sample, sequenced in a study of T cells after yellow fever vaccination. In TCRdb, the 5' RACE reads were re-called with MiXCR into one record per CDR3 protein. The sample contains around 350,000 distinct CDR3 sequences, about 6.2% of which appear only once. The sequences come from PBMCs, collected 5 days after the yellow fever booster vaccination. The receptors originated from a man aged 25-45 years who received the YFV17D yellow fever vaccine.

There are many counts of this clonotype. This CDR3 reads CASSPTYLAKNIQYF. The CDR3 DNA reads TGTGCCAGCAGTCCGACTTACTTAGCCAAAAACATTCAGTACTTC. This chain uses TRBV2 with TRBJ2-4; the D is unclear. Per the germline V gene, CDR1 is SNHLY and CDR2 is FYNNEI. Trimming left V 5 bases short and J 0 bases short, with 11 bases between. This CDR3 is 15 amino acids long. Full variable domain (remainder filled in from reference TRBV2 and TRBJ2-4): EPEVTQTPSHQVTQMGQEVILRCVPISNHLYFYWYRQILGQKVEFLVSFYNNEISEKSEIFDDQFSVERPDGSNFTLKIRSTKLEDSAMYFCASSPTYLAKNIQYFGAGTRLSVL.

V usage is TRBV7-6 and J usage is TRBJ2-2; 10 nucleotides line up with TRBD1. Germline V gene sequence: CDR1 SGHVS, CDR2 FNYEAQ. This CDR3 has 16 residues. Trimming cost V 5 bases and J 6 bases; bases outside gene matches: 9. The CDR3 sequence: CASSPYSGTGAGELFF. CDR3 nucleotide sequence: TGTGCCAGCAGCCCTTATAGCGGGACAGGGGCCGGGGAGCTGTTTTTT. The entire variable domain, with the rest obtained from reference TRBV7-6 and TRBJ2-2, is as follows: GAGVSQSPRYKVTKRGQDVALRCDPISGHVSLYWYRQALGQGPEFLTYFNYEAQQDKSGLPNDRFSAERPEGSISTLTIQRTEQRDSAMYRCASSPYSGTGAGELFFGEGSRLTVL.

The chain joins TRBV19 to TRBJ2-1; 7 bases fit TRBD2. The CDR3 has 16 residues. V lost 3 bases to trimming and J lost 4 bases; unmatched junction nucleotides: 9. CDR1 is LNHDA and CDR2 is SQIVND in the germline V gene (reference sequence). Written as DNA, the CDR3 is TGTGCCAGTAGTATTTCAGGAGCGGGATTTTACAATGAGCAGTTCTTC. It is translated as CASSISGAGFYNEQFF.

The gene calls are TRBV12-3 or TRBV12-4 and TRBJ1-4, with 7 bases matching TRBD1. With 6 bases clipped from V and 8 bases from J, the junction kept 12 bases outside the gene matches. This CDR3 contains 15 residues. CDR3 in amino acids: CASSQRQGAFEKLFF. The CDR3 DNA follows: TGTGCCAGCAGCCAGAGACAGGGAGCATTCGAAAAACTGTTTTTT.

The table lists this clonotype with a few counts. The rearrangement links TRBV6-1 to TRBJ1-2; no clear D. The CDR3 sequence is 15 residues long. Trimming left V 2 bases short and J 0 bases short, with 10 bases between. CDR1 and CDR2 from the germline V gene are MNHNS and SASEGT. CDR3 sequence reads: CASSESHLSNYGYTF. For the CDR3, the DNA is TGTGCCAGCAGTGAAAGCCACCTTTCTAACTATGGCTACACCTTC.

The table lists this clonotype with a few counts. The J gene is TRBJ2-7, the V gene TRBV20-1; D is undetermined. The germline gives CDR1 DFQATT, CDR2 SNEGSKA (reference sequence). V was clipped by 6 bases and J by 4 bases, with 7 bases between them. The length of the CDR3 is 10 residues. CDR3 region: CSAQTYEQYF. CDR3 DNA: TGCAGTGCCCAGACATACGAGCAGTACTTC.

V and J are TRBV7-8 and TRBJ2-2; 8 positions match TRBD2. The CDR3 totals 18 residues. Germline V CDR1 and CDR2: SGHVS, FQNEAQ. With 0 bases clipped from V and 6 bases from J, the junction kept 12 bases outside the gene matches. The CDR3 DNA sequence: TGTGCCAGCAGCTTAGCGAGGAGCGGGAGAAAGGATGCCGGGGAGCTGTTTTTT. Translating gives CASSLARSGRKDAGELFF.

This clonotype occurred a few times. The chain's CDR3 is CSAFIAGGAASTDTQYF. In DNA, the CDR3 is TGCAGTGCTTTCATAGCGGGAGGCGCGGCTAGCACAGATACGCAGTATTTT. The chain uses TRBV20-1 and TRBJ2-3; 10 positions match TRBD2. Germline CDR1 reads DFQATT; CDR2 reads SNEGSKA (reference sequence). The trim removed 5 bases at V and 0 bases at J, leaving 11 bases unmatched. CDR3 size: 17 residues.

V is TRBV20-1 and J is TRBJ2-1; weak D call: TRBD2 (6 bases). Trimming pared 0 bases from V and 1 base from J, leaving 13 bases between. This CDR3 has 16 residues. CDR1 and CDR2 from the germline V gene are DFQATT and SNEGSKA (reference sequence). CDR3 nucleotide sequence: TGCAGTGCTAGAGATTACCGGGAGTGGTCCTACAATGAGCAGTTCTTC. Residues: CSARDYREWSYNEQFF.

Here the CDR3 reads CASNREGAYEQYF. The CDR3 coding sequence is TGCGCCAGCAATCGGGAGGGGGCCTACGAGCAGTACTTC. The rearrangement uses TRBV23-1 and TRBJ2-7, with 8 nucleotides matching TRBD2. Being an ORF, TRBV23-1 has a function that is uncertain. Unmatched junction bases numbered 4, after V lost 7 bases and J lost 2 bases. This CDR3 region has 13 residues.

This clonotype was observed at least ten times. This rearrangement joins TRBV29-1 to TRBJ2-7; the match to TRBD2 covers 11 bases. J was trimmed by 3 bases and V by 5 bases; bases with no gene match: 9. The CDR3 totals 15 residues. Germline V gene data show CDR1 as SQVTM and CDR2 as ANQGSEA. In DNA form, the CDR3 reads TGCAGCGTTCTTGAGAGGGGACTAGCGGACTACGAGCAGTACTTC. It codes for CSVLERGLADYEQYF.

Many counts were recorded for this clonotype. The V and J genes are TRBV7-3 and TRBJ2-1; 7 bases match TRBD1. V lost 5 bases, J lost 8 bases, and 6 bases stayed unmatched. The CDR3 extends over 13 amino acids. Germline V gene data show CDR1 as SGHTA and CDR2 as FQGTGA. The CDR3 sequence is CASSLRGRHEQFF. For the CDR3, the DNA is TGTGCCAGCAGCCTAAGGGGGCGCCATGAGCAGTTCTTC.

This clonotype was seen a few times. The rearrangement links TRBV20-1 to TRBJ2-6; perhaps TRBD2 as D (5 bases). The CDR3 is made up of 15 amino acids. Germline V gene data show CDR1 as DFQATT and CDR2 as SNEGSKA (reference sequence). V was trimmed by 1 base and J by 2 bases, leaving 9 bases between them. The CDR3 loop reads CSARGGSAGANVLTF. CDR3 in DNA: TGCAGTGCTAGAGGAGGGTCTGCTGGGGCCAACGTCCTGACTTTC.

V gene TRBV6-5 combines with J gene TRBJ2-7, with TRBD2 identical over 7 bases. Germline CDR1 and CDR2: MNHEY and SVGAGI. V lost 3 bases to trimming and J lost 7 bases; unmatched junction nucleotides: 15. The CDR3 extends over 16 amino acids. This CDR3 is CASSYPLAGTPGEQYF. The CDR3 DNA is TGTGCCAGCAGTTATCCATTAGCGGGCACCCCGGGGGAGCAGTACTTC.

There are many counts of this clonotype. The chain recombines TRBV20-1 with TRBJ2-5; D possibly corresponds to TRBD2 (6 bases). From germline, CDR1 is DFQATT and CDR2 SNEGSKA (reference sequence). V shed 5 bases and J shed 4 bases, with 17 bases lying between them. The length of the CDR3 is 14 residues. CDR3 DNA sequence: TGCAGTGCTGTAGGGGCGGAAGCGGGAGAGACCCAGTACTTC. The encoded protein is CSAVGAEAGETQYF.

The sample holds a few counts of this clonotype. This chain connects TRBV7-2 to TRBJ2-7; D not certain. V gave up 5 bases and J gave up 0 bases, with 14 bases separating them. CDR1 and CDR2 from the germline V gene are SGHTA and FQGNSA. The CDR3 loop spans 15 amino acids. The CDR3 DNA reads as TGTGCCAGCAGCCCCACCCCCCGGAGCTCCTACGAGCAGTACTTC. The encoded protein is CASSPTPRSSYEQYF. Combining the CDR3 with reference TRBV7-2 and TRBJ2-7 gives the whole variable domain GAGVSQSPSNKVTEKGKDVELRCDPISGHTALYWYRQSLGQGLEFLIYFQGNSAPDKSGLPSDRFSAERTGGSVSTLTIQRTQQEDSAVYLCASSPTPRSSYEQYFGPGTRLTVT.

The chain joins TRBV12-3 or TRBV12-4 to TRBJ2-3; possibly TRBD1 for D (6 bases). The CDR3 contains 13 residues. V shed 6 bases and J shed 7 bases, with 14 bases lying between them. This chain's CDR3 is CASRNRVENTQYF. The CDR3 region has the DNA TGTGCCAGCAGGAACAGGGTCGAGAATACGCAGTATTTT.

In this sample, this clonotype turned up many times. This rearrangement joins TRBV5-4 to TRBJ2-1; TRBD2 agrees at 8 bases. The CDR3 runs 17 residues. The germline CDR1 and CDR2 sequences are SGHNT and YYREEE (reference sequence). Trimming cost V 2 bases and J 3 bases; bases outside gene matches: 10. CDR3 nucleotides: TGTGCCAGCAGCTTAGGACCTAGTGCGGGAGGCTACAATGAGCAGTTCTTC. Protein product: CASSLGPSAGGYNEQFF.

This clonotype came up many times. The junction differs from germline at one of its ends, possibly a read error. J is TRBJ1-1 and V is TRBV7-7, with D possibly TRBD1 on 5 matching bases. CDR1 is SSHAT and CDR2 is FNYEAQ in the germline V gene (reference sequence). This CDR3 has 13 residues. Here the CDR3 reads CASSRREGTEAFF. For the CDR3, the DNA is TGTGCTAGCAGCCGCAGGGAGGGGACTGAAGCTTTCTTT.

This clonotype has at least ten counts. This sequence joins TRBV20-1 and TRBJ2-7, with D uncertain. Germline V CDR1 and CDR2: DFQATT, SNEGSKA (reference sequence). CDR3 size: 12 residues. Trimming took off 2 bases at V and 7 bases at J, with 12 bases between the two ends. The CDR3 reads CSARQGSEEQYF. The CDR3 DNA sequence: TGCAGTGCTAGACAAGGGTCCGAAGAGCAGTACTTC.

This clonotype was counted only a few times. The chain joins TRBV3-1 to TRBJ2-7; the match to TRBD2 covers 7 bases. Unmatched junction bases numbered 5, after V lost 3 bases and J lost 0 bases. Germline lookup yields CDR1 LGHDT and CDR2 YNNKEL (reference sequence). The CDR3 length is 15 residues. The DNA of the CDR3 is TGTGCCAGCAGCCATCGTCTAGCGGACTCCTACGAGCAGTACTTC. Amino acid sequence: CASSHRLADSYEQYF.

This chain links TRBV20-1 with TRBJ2-7, with TRBD2 matching over 7 bases. This CDR3 region has 13 residues. Germline assignment: CDR1 DFQATT and CDR2 SNEGSKA (reference sequence). As DNA, the CDR3 is TGCAGCTCGGGGGGACTTGACATACACGAGCAGTACTTC. Its protein product is CSSGGLDIHEQYF.

At least ten counts were recorded for this clonotype. The V gene is TRBV4-3, the J gene TRBJ2-7, with 8 nucleotides matching TRBD2. Looked up from germline, CDR1 is LGHNA and CDR2 is YSLEER. The CDR3 runs 14 residues. Losses at the gene ends were 4 bases for V and 2 bases for J; bases not matched to a gene: 4. The CDR3 region is CASSLRRGAYEQYF. CDR3 DNA: TGCGCCAGCAGCCTTCGGCGGGGGGCCTACGAGCAGTACTTC.

This clonotype was detected only a few times. The chain couples TRBV6-1 to TRBJ2-7, with 7 positions matching TRBD1. CDR3 size: 15 residues. With V trimmed by 7 bases and J by 0 bases, 9 bases remained unmatched. Per the germline V gene, CDR1 is MNHNS and CDR2 is SASEGT. The CDR3 spells CASKKGTASSYEQYF. In DNA, the CDR3 is TGTGCCAGCAAGAAAGGGACAGCCAGCTCCTACGAGCAGTACTTC.

This sequence joins TRBV9 and TRBJ2-7; TRBD2 matches 8 bases. With V trimmed by 3 bases and J by 2 bases, 10 bases remained unmatched. The CDR3 is made up of 16 amino acids. Germline loops: CDR1 SGDLS, CDR2 YYNGEE. CDR3 in amino acids: CASSGPGTSVTYEQYF. Here the CDR3 DNA reads TGTGCCAGCAGCGGTCCCGGGACTAGTGTTACCTACGAGCAGTACTTC.

There are a few counts of this clonotype. The chain links TRBV20-1 to TRBJ2-3; tentatively, D is TRBD1 (6 bases). The CDR3 extends over 15 amino acids. Germline assignment: CDR1 DFQATT and CDR2 SNEGSKA (reference sequence). V lost 5 bases to trimming and J lost 4 bases, with 19 bases between them. This chain's CDR3 is CSASGTRQAPDTQYF. The CDR3 bases are TGCAGTGCTTCCGGAACCAGACAGGCCCCAGATACGCAGTATTTT.

This clonotype turned up a few times. This CDR3 reads CASSETGFSANVLTF. The CDR3 nucleotides are TGTGCCAGCAGTGAAACCGGGTTTTCGGCCAACGTCCTGACTTTC. The rearrangement joins TRBV25-1 to TRBJ2-6, with D unresolved. The CDR3 runs 15 residues. The V and J ends lost 2 bases and 6 bases respectively, with 11 bases between them. The germline V gene has CDR1 MGHDK and CDR2 SYGVNS.

J is TRBJ2-1 and V is TRBV29-1, with TRBD1 matching over 7 bases. V dropped 0 bases and J dropped 7; count of bases not matched to a gene: 6. The V gene's germline CDR1 is SQVTM and CDR2 ANQGSEA. CDR3 length: 14 residues. The CDR3 loop is CSVEDRSTGNEQFF. DNA of the CDR3: TGCAGCGTTGAAGACCGATCGACAGGGAATGAGCAGTTCTTC.

This clonotype was counted only a few times. The chain is built from TRBV20-1 and TRBJ2-3, with 12 bases matching TRBD2. Germline V gene sequence: CDR1 DFQATT, CDR2 SNEGSKA (reference sequence). The CDR3 has 15 residues. V trimming: 3 bases; J trimming: 4 bases; junction bases outside the gene matches: 5. The CDR3 DNA is TGCAGTGCTAGCTCAGGACTAGCGGGACCAGATACGCAGTATTTT. It is translated as CSASSGLAGPDTQYF.

This clonotype appeared many times. The chain recombines TRBV29-1 with TRBJ2-5; D ambiguous. Germline values: CDR1 SQVTM, CDR2 ANQGSEA. The V end was cut by 3 bases, the J end by 5 bases, with 13 bases between. CDR3 length equals 13 residues. The CDR3 loop is CSVDSSRSETQYF. DNA for the CDR3: TGCAGCGTTGACAGTTCTCGGTCGGAGACCCAGTACTTC.